The text below deals with one TCR beta chain. Its matching antigen is unknown. The sample originates from a study of OX40 agonist ivuxolimab in advanced cancers. Looking at the study overall: Ivuxolimab, which is an agonistic anti-OX40 (CD134) antibody, was administered to the patients. Dose-escalation patients suffered from hepatocellular carcinoma, melanoma, renal cell or head and neck cancer. General study results and limits: At doses 0.1 to 3.0 mg/kg, CD4+ and CD8+ clones expanded. Relatively little clonal expansion, among the lowest observed, appeared in partial responders at 0.1-3.0 mg/kg.

The CDR3 extends over 19 amino acids. Germline CDR1 is SGHDN and CDR2 is FVKESK. The method was immunoSEQ multiplex PCR; TCRdb's version includes in-frame clones alone and lacks a portion of them. The profile shows 95,000 to 150,000 clones, less than 95% of them singletons. The chain uses TRBV14 and TRBJ2-5, with 12 bases matching TRBD2. With the DNA end fitting TRBJ2-7 better, the J assignment may be wrong. This clonotype originated in an adult with an advanced solid tumor such as melanoma, head and neck, liver or kidney cancer. The sequencing used CD4+ or CD8+ T cells sorted from blood, collected in a trial of the OX40 agonist ivuxolimab. The CDR3 nucleotides read TGTGCCAGCAGCCTCCGTGGGCTAGCGGGAGGGCCTTCCTCCTACGAGCAGTACTTC. Amino acid sequence: CASSLRGLAGGPSSYEQYF.